This TCR beta chain comes out of a study of OX40 agonist ivuxolimab in advanced cancers. Study context: Of mixed ages from about 20 to 80 and averaging roughly 60 years, the group was roughly 85% male. Three patients responded partially, comprising one with hepatocellular carcinoma and two with cutaneous melanoma. Study-level results: At 0.1-3.0 mg/kg, partial responders had clonal expansion among the lowest observed.

CDR1 is SGHRS and CDR2 is YFSETQ in the germline V gene. V was pared by 7 bases and J by 0 bases, with 16 bases between. The CDR3 contains 15 residues. A word on this clone: Its antigen is unknown.

Produced via immunoSEQ multiplex PCR; TCRdb's table is partial and in-frame only. The repertoire holds under 80,000 clones, 85% to 90% seen once, with roughly 0.98% in the top ten. Drawing of blood for sampling happened at baseline, at cycle 4 day 1, and at cycle 7 day 1. V is TRBV5-1 and J is TRBJ1-2, with D tentatively TRBD1 (6 bases). The specimen was CD4+ or CD8+ T cells sorted from blood, collected in a trial of the OX40 agonist ivuxolimab. The receptor comes from an adult with an advanced solid tumor such as melanoma, head and neck, liver or kidney cancer. In nucleotides, the CDR3 is TGCGCCAGCGGGGGCGAAGGCACCACTAACTATGGCTACACCTTC. The encoded protein is CASGGEGTTNYGYTF.